This record concerns one T cell receptor beta chain sequence. TCR beta sequences were obtained from blood CD8+ and CD4+ T cells. Random hexamers were used to reverse transcribe about 0.5 to 1 ug of RNA. The CDR3 of TCR beta was amplified by immunoSEQ multiplex PCR across 54 Vbeta and 13 Jbeta. TCRdb reanalysed the immunoSEQ multiplex PCR reads using MiXCR and keeps one entry per CDR3 protein. In the table there are around 300,000 distinct CDR3 sequences, roughly 94% of which are singletons. Germline lookup yields CDR1 LNHDA and CDR2 SQIVND (reference sequence). This CDR3 comprises 16 residues. V lost 7 bases and J lost 4, with 22 bases in between. This sample is part of a study of CD8 T cells in Susac syndrome.

V and J are TRBV19 and TRBJ1-2, with D unresolved. The receptor was isolated from a human donor with multiple sclerosis. Sequencing input: CD4+ T cells from PBMCs. The CDR3 nucleotides are TGTGCCAGTAAACAAAGGATATACGTTGGCAGCTATGGCTACACCTTC. Translated: CASKQRIYVGSYGYTF. Based on the CDR3 plus reference TRBV19 and TRBJ1-2, the full variable domain is DGGITQSPKYLFRKEGQNVTLSCEQNLNHDAMYWYRQDPGQGLRLIYYSQIVNDFQKGDIAEGYSVSREKKESFPLTVTSAQKNPTAFYLCASKQRIYVGSYGYTFGSGTRLTVV.